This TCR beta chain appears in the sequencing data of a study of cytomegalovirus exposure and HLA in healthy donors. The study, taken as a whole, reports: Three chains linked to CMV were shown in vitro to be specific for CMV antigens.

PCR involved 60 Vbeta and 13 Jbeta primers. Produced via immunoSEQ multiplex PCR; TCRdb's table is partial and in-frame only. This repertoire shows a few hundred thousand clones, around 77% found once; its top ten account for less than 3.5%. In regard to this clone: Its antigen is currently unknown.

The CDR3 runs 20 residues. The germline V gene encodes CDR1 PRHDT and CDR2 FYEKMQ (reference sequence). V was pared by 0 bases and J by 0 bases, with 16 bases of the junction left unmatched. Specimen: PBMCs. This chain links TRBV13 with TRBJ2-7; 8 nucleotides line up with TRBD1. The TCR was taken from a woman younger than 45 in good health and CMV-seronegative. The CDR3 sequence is CASSLGFPGQEEGISYEQYF. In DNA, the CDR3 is TGTGCCAGCAGCTTAGGATTCCCGGGACAGGAAGAGGGTATCTCCTACGAGCAGTACTTC.